Listed below are T cell receptor beta chains from one sample, sequenced in a study of regulatory T cells in long-lasting Graves disease. TCRdb passed the multiplex PCR reads through MiXCR, listing each CDR3 protein once. The table includes over 500,000 distinct CDR3 sequences, about 16% detected once. The same data also went into a second study, on T cells in Graves' hyperthyroidism and ophthalmopathy.

The starting material was peripheral blood mononuclear cells (PBMCs), obtained at new diagnosis, from a patient treated with antithyroid drugs. These receptors originate from a man younger than 35 with Graves disease. CDR3s include the opening cysteine and the closing phenylalanine or tryptophan. The D gene is left open where the match is weak. Size values are once, few and many counts, or a class for expanded clones, and some rows have none.

NA	TRBD2	TRBJ2-7	TRBV20-1	TGCAGTGCTAGTAACAGACTTTCTAGCGGCCCCTACGAGCAGTACTTC	CSASNRLSSGPYEQYF
few	NA	TRBJ1-2	TRBV27	TGTGCCAGCAGTTTGGGCAGGGGCCATCACTATGGCTACACCTTC	CASSLGRGHHYGYTF
few	TRBD2	TRBJ2-5	TRBV6-1	TGTGCCAGCAGTGAATATATACTAGCGGGGTCGGCGACCCAGTACTTC	CASSEYILAGSATQYF
many	TRBD2	TRBJ2-7	TRBV2	TGTGCCAGCAGTGGACTAGCGGGAAGGTACGAGCAGTACTTC	CASSGLAGRYEQYF
many	TRBD1	TRBJ1-5	TRBV30	TGTGCCTGGAGTACAGGGGAATCTCAGCCCCAGCATTTT	CAWSTGESQPQHF
NA	TRBD1	TRBJ2-1	TRBV13	TGTGCCAGCAGCTTAGGGCCCGGGACAGGGGTCTCGGGTGAGCAGTTCTTC	CASSLGPGTGVSGEQFF
NA	NA	TRBJ2-1	TRBV27	TGTGCCAGCAGAAACAGGTCTATGGGCGAGCAGTTCTTC	CASRNRSMGEQFF
many	NA	TRBJ2-1	TRBV11-1	TGTGCCAGCAGCTTAGGAAGGGGTTTCGGCAATGAGCAGTTCTTC	CASSLGRGFGNEQFF
NA	TRBD2	TRBJ2-7	TRBV20-1	TGCAGTGCTAGAGAGGTGGGAGGGCCGGTTGAGCAGTACTTC	CSAREVGGPVEQYF
few	TRBD2	TRBJ2-1	TRBV4-2	TGTGCCAGCAGCCAAGTTTGGTATGGGGTAGCGGGAGGCGGTGAGCAGTTCTTC	CASSQVWYGVAGGGEQFF
NA	NA	TRBJ2-2	TRBV9	TGTGCCAGCAGCGTAGATCACAGGTTCACCGGGGAGCTGTTTTTT	CASSVDHRFTGELFF
NA	TRBD1	TRBJ2-1	TRBV25-1	TGTGCCAGCAGTAAGGAACATTACCGGGACAGGGGTAGGAATGAGCAGTTCTTC	CASSKEHYRDRGRNEQFF
many	TRBD2	TRBJ2-1	TRBV11-2	TGTGCCAGCAGCTTATTACGCGGGAGATCAAGAAATGAGCAGTTCTTC	CASSLLRGRSRNEQFF
NA	NA	TRBJ2-2	TRBV28	TGTGCCAGCGAAACCCTCTATAGAGTCGGGGAGCTGTTTTTT	CASETLYRVGELFF
many	NA	TRBJ2-5	TRBV15	TGTGCCACCAGCACCGCTGGCGGCCGCGTCCAAGAGACCCAGTACTTC	CATSTAGGRVQETQYF
NA	TRBD1	TRBJ1-1	TRBV7-6	TGTGCCAGCAGCTACGAACAGGGGTCTGAAGCTTTCTTT	CASSYEQGSEAFF
many	NA	TRBJ2-2	TRBV2	TGTGCCAGCAGTGGGCAGGCGAACACCGGGGAGCTGTTTTTT	CASSGQANTGELFF
many	TRBD2	TRBJ2-5	TRBV11-2	TGTGCCAGCAGCTTGGGGACTAGCGGGAGCCTCCGGGAGACCCAGTACTTC	CASSLGTSGSLRETQYF
NA	NA	TRBJ1-6	TRBV5-1	TGCGCCAGCAGCTTGGAGGGGACCAATAATTCACCCCTCCACTTT	CASSLEGTNNSPLHF
NA	TRBD1	TRBJ2-2	TRBV7-9	TGTGCCAGCACCCCTTTCCCCCGGGACAGGGTCATCGGGGAGCTGTTTTTT	CASTPFPRDRVIGELFF
many	NA	TRBJ2-1	TRBV7-9	TGTGCCAGCATCGCCTTGGGCTCCTACAATGAGCAGTTCTTC	CASIALGSYNEQFF
NA	TRBD1	TRBJ1-4	TRBV10-2	TGCGCCAGCAGTGAGTCTCGACAGGGGTATGAAAAACTGTTTTTT	CASSESRQGYEKLFF
few	TRBD1	TRBJ1-1	TRBV20-1	TGCAGTGTCATACAGGGGGCTGAAGCTTTCTTT	CSVIQGAEAFF
many	NA	TRBJ2-5	TRBV12-3/TRBV12-4	TGTGCCAGCAGTTTTGGGGGATATGAGACCCAGTACTTC	CASSFGGYETQYF
NA	TRBD1	TRBJ1-2	TRBV7-9	TGTGCCAGCAGCCCTAGCCCGGGACAGGGGTTCGGCGGCTACACCTTC	CASSPSPGQGFGGYTF
few	NA	TRBJ2-5	TRBV29-1	TGCAGCGTTTGGGCACAAGAGACCCAGTACTTC	CSVWAQETQYF
NA	TRBD2	TRBJ2-3	TRBV6-1	TGTGCCAGCAGTCATAGCGGGCTAGATACGCAGTATTTT	CASSHSGLDTQYF
many	TRBD1	TRBJ1-6	TRBV27	TGTGCCAGCACAATCCCCGAGGGGGCAGGGACCGAGTCACCCCTCCACTTT	CASTIPEGAGTESPLHF
many	NA	TRBJ2-7	TRBV2	TGTGCCAGCAGTGAGGCGGGGTACGGCTACGAGCAGTACTTC	CASSEAGYGYEQYF
few	TRBD1	TRBJ1-2	TRBV5-1	TGCGCCAGCAGTCCTACAGGGGGGCACGGCTATGGCTACACCTTC	CASSPTGGHGYGYTF
NA	NA	TRBJ2-2	TRBV27	TGTGCCACCTATAGACATGTAGCAAACACCGGGGAGCTGTTTTTT	CATYRHVANTGELFF
few	NA	TRBJ2-3	TRBV20-1	TGCAGCCGGGGGTCCACAGATACGCAGTATTTT	CSRGSTDTQYF
NA	TRBD1	TRBJ1-2	TRBV28	TGTGCCAGCAGTTTATCTCAGGGGGCGGGTAACTATGGCTACACCTTC	CASSLSQGAGNYGYTF
many	NA	TRBJ2-3	TRBV7-9	TGTGCCAGCAGCTTACCCTTCCGGGATACGCAGTATTTT	CASSLPFRDTQYF
few	NA	TRBJ2-3	TRBV20-1	TGCAGTGCTAGACCCCCCAGGGAACGGGCGGCAGATACGCAGTATTTT	CSARPPRERAADTQYF
few	NA	TRBJ2-1	TRBV7-9	TGTGCCAGCAGCCCAGAAGGGGGATTGGGTATGTTCAATGAGCAGTTCTTC	CASSPEGGLGMFNEQFF
many	NA	TRBJ2-7	TRBV7-6	TGTGCCAGCAGCTTAGCCCCGGAACCAAAGGACGAGCAGTACTTC	CASSLAPEPKDEQYF
few	NA	TRBJ1-5	TRBV28	TGTGCCAGCAGAGGAGCAGGTTATAGCAATCAGCCCCAGCATTTT	CASRGAGYSNQPQHF
many	TRBD2	TRBJ2-2	TRBV6-1	TGTGCCAGCAGTAACCGACCGGGACTAGCGGGATTGACGAACACCGGGGAGCTGTTTTTT	CASSNRPGLAGLTNTGELFF
few	TRBD1	TRBJ1-2	TRBV4-1	TGCGCCAGCAGCCAAGACAGGACAGGGGCCTACTATGGCTACACCTTC	CASSQDRTGAYYGYTF
few	NA	TRBJ1-3	TRBV6-1	TGTGCCAGCAGCCCGGCGCCTGGACTATCTGGAAACACCATATATTTT	CASSPAPGLSGNTIYF
few	NA	TRBJ1-1	TRBV10-1	TGCGCCAGCAGTCAATTGAGGGACGGCACTGAAGCTTTCTTT	CASSQLRDGTEAFF
many	NA	TRBJ1-1	TRBV3-1	TGTGCCAGCAGCCAAACGGCCAACACTGAAGCTTTCTTT	CASSQTANTEAFF
NA	TRBD1	TRBJ1-1	TRBV6-1	TGTGCCAGCAGAGGACAGGGGGCGCACACTGAAGCTTTCTTT	CASRGQGAHTEAFF
NA	NA	TRBJ2-7	TRBV20-1	TGCAGTGCTAGAGATGGCGCGGGACCCACCTACGAGCAGTACTTC	CSARDGAGPTYEQYF
few	TRBD2	TRBJ2-5	TRBV20-1	TGCAGTGCGGGGGACTACCCCCAAGAGACCCAGTACTTC	CSAGDYPQETQYF
many	TRBD2	TRBJ2-1	TRBV11-2	TGTGCCAGCTGGGGACTAGCGGGAGGCCGCCCTTACAATGAGCAGTTCTTC	CASWGLAGGRPYNEQFF
many	NA	TRBJ2-5	TRBV28	TGTGCCAGCGGGATCAACCCGGAGACCCAGTACTTC	CASGINPETQYF
few	NA	TRBJ2-3	TRBV19	TGTGCCAGTAGTTTGAACAGGGAGGATACGCAGTATTTT	CASSLNREDTQYF
NA	TRBD2	TRBJ2-2	TRBV7-3	TGTGCCAGCAGCTTATCTGGTTCTAGCGGGAGTGTAGGGGACACCGGGGAGCTGTTTTTT	CASSLSGSSGSVGDTGELFF
NA	NA	TRBJ2-6	TRBV24-1	TGTGCCGCAGCAAATCCTGGGGCCAACGTCCTGACTTTC	CAAANPGANVLTF
NA	NA	TRBJ2-5	TRBV7-9	TGTGCCAGCCAGGGGTTACAAGAGACCCAGTACTTC	CASQGLQETQYF
few	TRBD2	TRBJ2-7	TRBV18	TGTGCCAGCTCACCCCCGGGACTAGTCTCCTACGAGCAGTACTTC	CASSPPGLVSYEQYF
NA	NA	TRBJ2-7	TRBV5-1	TGCGCCAGCGCCACTCAAGGGGGCGAGCAGTACTTC	CASATQGGEQYF